This T cell receptor beta chain stems from a study of blood T cell repertoires in COVID-19. Study-wide background: The study drew acute and convalescent COVID-19 samples from the United States, Italy and Spain. Nucleic acid was either cDNA or gDNA, and it came from T cells, B-cell-depleted T cells, or PBMCs.

The Seattle patients, enrolled during active infection, were followed longitudinally. J gave up 8 bases and V 4 bases, and 10 bases lay outside the gene matches. This CDR3 is 16 amino acids long. Germline assignment: CDR1 LNHDA and CDR2 SQIVND (reference sequence). Study processing details: Scientists estimated how many nucleated cells there were by amplifying reference gene primers. Repertoires were generated with immunoSEQ multiplex PCR, while TCRdb's copy carries only in-frame clones and drops some. That table is the source of V, J and clone size, and D and trimming were worked out from the DNA. This repertoire shows fewer than 700,000 clones, about 88% found once; its top ten account for about 8%.

V gene TRBV19 combines with J gene TRBJ2-1; 11 bases map to TRBD1. The receptor's source is a woman between 50 and 59 years old with COVID-19, enrolled during active disease. The sequencing sample was made of peripheral blood. CDR3 sequence reads: CASSTPGQGEKDEQFF. The CDR3 DNA reads TGTGCCAGTAGTACGCCGGGACAGGGGGAAAAGGATGAGCAGTTCTTC.